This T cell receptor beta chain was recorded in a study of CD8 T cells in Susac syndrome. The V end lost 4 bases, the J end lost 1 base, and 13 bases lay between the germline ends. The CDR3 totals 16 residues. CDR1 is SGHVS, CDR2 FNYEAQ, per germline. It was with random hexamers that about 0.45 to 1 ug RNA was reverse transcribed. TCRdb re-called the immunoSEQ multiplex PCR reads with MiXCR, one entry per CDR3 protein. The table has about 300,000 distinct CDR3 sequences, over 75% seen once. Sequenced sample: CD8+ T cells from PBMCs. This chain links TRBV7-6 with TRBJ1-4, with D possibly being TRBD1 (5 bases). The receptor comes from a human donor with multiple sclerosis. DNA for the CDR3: TGTGCCAGCAGCTCAGGAATGGGGGTAACTAATGAAAAACTGTTTTTT. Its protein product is CASSSGMGVTNEKLFF.